The clone carrying this TCR beta chain was detected many times. This sample was taken from a study of regulatory T cells in long-lasting Graves disease. Trimming pared 3 bases from V and 2 bases from J, leaving 11 bases between. Germline CDR1 is MDHEN and CDR2 is SYDVKM. The CDR3 consists of 14 residues. Assembly of TCR beta libraries relied on iRepertoire HTBI primers together with Arm-PCR of CDR3 regions. One entry per CDR3 protein results from TCRdb running MiXCR on the multiplex PCR reads. The repertoire holds roughly 400,000 distinct CDR3 sequences, with 15% as singletons. As for time point: newly diagnosed GD, antithyroid drugs for less than 3 months. With RNA extracted from PBMCs as input, the TCR library was made. The sample was also linked to a second study, of T cells in Graves' hyperthyroidism and ophthalmopathy. That work adds: Expanded thyroid clonotypes (above 0.001) were mostly also found in blood.

This specimen consisted of peripheral blood mononuclear cells (PBMCs), obtained at new diagnosis, from a patient treated with antithyroid drugs. The chain uses TRBV28 and TRBJ2-7, with D maybe TRBD1 (5 bases). The TCR comes from a woman aged 35 to 49 with Graves disease. The CDR3 here is CASSFRGQPYEQYF. Written as DNA, the CDR3 is TGTGCCAGCAGTTTCCGAGGACAACCCTACGAGCAGTACTTC. Complete variable domain (other parts from reference TRBV28 and TRBJ2-7): DVKVTQSSRYLVKRTGEKVFLECVQDMDHENMFWYRQDPGLGLRLIYFSYDVKMKEKGDIPEGYSVSREKKERFSLILESASTNQTSMYLCASSFRGQPYEQYFGPGTRLTVT.